The clone carrying this T cell receptor (beta chain) appeared many times. Its antigen remains unidentified. Indicated time point: healthy volunteer bleed at 2 weeks. From whole blood left unfractionated, total RNA was extracted. This sample was taken from a study of human T cells and chemical hapten exposure. The CDR3 sequence is 18 residues long. The V gene lost 4 bases and the J gene lost 4 bases, with 20 bases spanning the gap. The germline gives CDR1 SEHNR, CDR2 FQNEAQ (reference sequence). Single cDNA molecules in the library carried unique molecular identifiers attached during preparation. TCRdb used MiXCR to reprocess the RACE reads, holding one entry per CDR3 protein. The sample has about 46,000 distinct CDR3 sequences; around 4.1% are singletons. General observations from the study: With regard to DPC sensitization, TCRs above 1 in 1000 frequency did not change.

The chain uses TRBV7-9 and TRBJ1-6; D might be TRBD1 (6 bases). The receptor's source is a female donor in good health. Some clones in this sample may be carry-over from other donors' samples. Sequencing used whole blood. The CDR3 protein is CASSSASGASLYNSPLHF. The CDR3 region has the DNA TGTGCCAGCAGCTCGGCTTCAGGGGCCTCCCTATATAATTCACCCCTCCACTTT.